The clone carrying this T cell receptor beta chain was observed many times. Its antigen is not identified. TCRdb itself ran the 5' RACE reads through MiXCR, one entry per CDR3 protein. The table records 570,000 or so distinct CDR3 sequences, just under 10% of them present only once. This sample was included in a study of identical twins. Study-wide results and limits: Within beta out-of-frame sequences, the excess sharing observed between twins was weaker. Models predicted less out-of-frame TCR alpha sharing in monozygotic twins than was found.

Unmatched junction bases numbered 6, after V lost 1 base and J lost 2 bases. Looked up from germline, CDR1 is SGHRS and CDR2 is YFSETQ. This CDR3 has 16 amino acids. In addition, the sample was reused for a study of yellow fever vaccine responses in identical twins.

This chain connects TRBV5-1 to TRBJ2-3; 8 bases align to TRBD1. Sequenced: PBMCs. The sequence was collected from a woman aged 18 to 35 in good health. The CDR3 bases are TGCGCCAGCAGCTTGCCCAGGGGGCTTGACACAGATACGCAGTATTTT. Residues: CASSLPRGLDTDTQYF.